Listed below are T cell receptor beta chains from one sample, sequenced in a study of blood T cell repertoires in COVID-19. Profiled with immunoSEQ multiplex PCR; TCRdb holds only in-frame clones, not every one. The sample includes approximately 210,000 clones, 70% to 90% of them seen just once. The sequencing input was PBMCs or T cells enriched from blood (not recorded which). The receptors here all came from a man younger than 40 with acute COVID-19. Each CDR3 is given with its conserved first and last residue. The order of the fields is D gene, V gene, CDR3 length, clone size, J gene, CDR3 DNA, CDR3 protein. D genes are given only for firm matches. The size of a clone is reported for some rows only, either as once, few or many, or as a class for expanded clones.

d_gene: .; v_gene: TRBV30; len: 14; abundance: .; j_gene: TRBJ1-6; CDR3nt: TGTGCCTGGCACCTAGACAGGACGAATTCACCCCTCCACTTT; CDR3aa: CAWHLDRTNSPLHF
d_gene: TRBD2; v_gene: TRBV6-5; len: 15; abundance: many; j_gene: TRBJ2-1; CDR3nt: TGTGCCAGCAGAATAAATAGCGGGGGTCACAATGAGCAGTTCTTC; CDR3aa: CASRINSGGHNEQFF
d_gene: TRBD1; v_gene: TRBV2; len: 16; abundance: .; j_gene: TRBJ2-3; CDR3nt: TGTGCCAGCAGTGATTTGGGACAGGGGGCGGGAGATACGCAGTATTTT; CDR3aa: CASSDLGQGAGDTQYF
d_gene: .; v_gene: TRBV6-6; len: 13; abundance: .; j_gene: TRBJ2-7; CDR3nt: TGTGCCAGCAGGGGGGGACAGATCTACGAGCAGTACTTC; CDR3aa: CASRGGQIYEQYF
d_gene: .; v_gene: TRBV5-1; len: 15; abundance: .; j_gene: TRBJ2-7; CDR3nt: TGCGCCAGCAGCTTTGGGTCGGGGTACCCGGCCGAGCAGTACTTC; CDR3aa: CASSFGSGYPAEQYF
d_gene: .; v_gene: TRBV13; len: 13; abundance: .; j_gene: TRBJ2-3; CDR3nt: TGTGCCAGCAGCCCTCCTTTCAGAGATACGCAGTATTTT; CDR3aa: CASSPPFRDTQYF
d_gene: .; v_gene: TRBV5-1; len: 14; abundance: .; j_gene: TRBJ2-5; CDR3nt: TGCGCCAGCAGCTTTAACAATGCACAAGAGACCCAGTACTTC; CDR3aa: CASSFNNAQETQYF
d_gene: .; v_gene: TRBV5-4; len: 14; abundance: few; j_gene: TRBJ1-2; CDR3nt: TGTGCCAGCAGCCGGACACTGACTAACTATGGCTACACCTTC; CDR3aa: CASSRTLTNYGYTF
d_gene: .; v_gene: TRBV7-3; len: 11; abundance: .; j_gene: TRBJ2-7; CDR3nt: TGTGCCAGCAGCCTCGGACAAGAGCAGTACTTC; CDR3aa: CASSLGQEQYF
d_gene: .; v_gene: TRBV27; len: 14; abundance: .; j_gene: TRBJ1-5; CDR3nt: TGTGCCAGCAGCCCTCAAGGGGTCAATCAGCCCCAGCATTTT; CDR3aa: CASSPQGVNQPQHF
d_gene: TRBD1; v_gene: TRBV18; len: 15; abundance: .; j_gene: TRBJ2-1; CDR3nt: TGTGCCAGCTCCCGCGACAGGGGAACTTACAATGAGCAGTTCTTC; CDR3aa: CASSRDRGTYNEQFF
d_gene: .; v_gene: TRBV6-4; len: 13; abundance: once; j_gene: TRBJ2-3; CDR3nt: TGTGTCAGCAGTGACTCTCCCGGGTATACGCAGTATTTT; CDR3aa: CVSSDSPGYTQYF
d_gene: .; v_gene: TRBV7-5; len: 15; abundance: .; j_gene: TRBJ2-4; CDR3nt: TGTGTCAGAAGCTTAGTCCCCGCAGGAAAAAACATTCAGTACTTC; CDR3aa: CVRSLVPAGKNIQYF
d_gene: .; v_gene: TRBV27; len: 14; abundance: .; j_gene: TRBJ2-3; CDR3nt: TGTGCCAGCGGCAAGGCGGGGAGCCCAGATACGCAGTATTTT; CDR3aa: CASGKAGSPDTQYF
d_gene: TRBD1; v_gene: TRBV28; len: 16; abundance: few; j_gene: TRBJ1-2; CDR3nt: TGTGCCAGCAGTTTGTTAAATACAGGGGGCGAGCATGGCTACACCTTC; CDR3aa: CASSLLNTGGEHGYTF
d_gene: TRBD1; v_gene: TRBV5-1; len: 17; abundance: .; j_gene: TRBJ2-3; CDR3nt: TGCGCCAGCAGCTTGGAGACGTCCGGGACAGTGGGAGATACGCAGTATTTT; CDR3aa: CASSLETSGTVGDTQYF
d_gene: TRBD1; v_gene: TRBV9; len: 15; abundance: few; j_gene: TRBJ1-2; CDR3nt: TGTGCCAGCAGCGTAGGGCAGGGGGCACTCTATGGCTACACCTTC; CDR3aa: CASSVGQGALYGYTF
d_gene: TRBD2; v_gene: TRBV6-5; len: 13; abundance: .; j_gene: TRBJ2-1; CDR3nt: TGTGCCAGCAGGGGGCCGGGGGGGAATGAGCAGTTCTTC; CDR3aa: CASRGPGGNEQFF
d_gene: .; v_gene: TRBV3-1/TRBV3-2; len: 15; abundance: few; j_gene: TRBJ1-1; CDR3nt: TGTGCCAGCAGCCAAGCCTCCAGGGTGAACACTGAAGCTTTCTTT; CDR3aa: CASSQASRVNTEAFF
d_gene: .; v_gene: TRBV14; len: 13; abundance: .; j_gene: TRBJ2-5; CDR3nt: TGTGCCAGCAGCCGCGCGGGAACGGAGACCCAGTACTTC; CDR3aa: CASSRAGTETQYF
d_gene: .; v_gene: TRBV6-5; len: 15; abundance: .; j_gene: TRBJ1-2; CDR3nt: TGTGCCAGCAAACAGGGAACAGGTAGCCACTATGGCTACACCTTC; CDR3aa: CASKQGTGSHYGYTF
d_gene: .; v_gene: TRBV11-2; len: 16; abundance: once; j_gene: TRBJ2-2; CDR3nt: TGTGCCAGCAGCTCCCGACAGCCGACGGCCACCGGGGAGCTGTTTTTT; CDR3aa: CASSSRQPTATGELFF
d_gene: .; v_gene: TRBV7-9; len: 15; abundance: .; j_gene: TRBJ1-5; CDR3nt: TGTGCCAGCAGCTTTGACACCAATAGCAATCAGCCCCAGCATTTT; CDR3aa: CASSFDTNSNQPQHF
d_gene: TRBD2; v_gene: TRBV11-2; len: 18; abundance: .; j_gene: TRBJ2-5; CDR3nt: TGTGCCAGCAGCTCTAGGACTAGCGGGGGGCCCCCCCAAGAGACCCAGTACTTC; CDR3aa: CASSSRTSGGPPQETQYF
d_gene: TRBD1; v_gene: TRBV19; len: 14; abundance: once; j_gene: TRBJ1-2; CDR3nt: TGTGCCAGTAGTTACTTGGACAGGGCGGCTGGCTACACCTTC; CDR3aa: CASSYLDRAAGYTF
d_gene: .; v_gene: TRBV6-5; len: 12; abundance: .; j_gene: TRBJ1-6; CDR3nt: TGTGCCAGTAATCGGGGGGGCTCACCCCTCCACTTT; CDR3aa: CASNRGGSPLHF
d_gene: .; v_gene: TRBV5-1; len: 11; abundance: .; j_gene: TRBJ2-2; CDR3nt: TGCGCCAGCCAGGGGACCGGGGAGCTGTTTTTT; CDR3aa: CASQGTGELFF
d_gene: .; v_gene: TRBV7-3; len: 16; abundance: .; j_gene: TRBJ1-1; CDR3nt: TGTGCCAGCAGCTTAACGGGTGGTCAGGGCGGCACTGAAGCTTTCTTT; CDR3aa: CASSLTGGQGGTEAFF
d_gene: .; v_gene: TRBV7-6; len: 17; abundance: .; j_gene: TRBJ1-1; CDR3nt: TGTGCCAGCAGCTTAGGACTAGGGCAGGGTTTGAACACTGAAGCTTTCTTT; CDR3aa: CASSLGLGQGLNTEAFF
d_gene: .; v_gene: TRBV7-2; len: 11; abundance: .; j_gene: TRBJ2-1; CDR3nt: TGTGCCAGCAGCCTTGAGAGGATCCGGTTCTTC; CDR3aa: CASSLERIRFF